This TCR beta chain is drawn from a study of early T cells in non-severe SARS-CoV-2 infection. Study-level background: The chains were unpaired, and the sequenced material was bulk RNA from unsorted whole blood. Study results and caveats: Lookups in VDJdb leaned toward anti-spike CD8 responses and missed private and CD4 specificities.

This clonotype was counted a few times. Its target is not known. The library protocol tagged individual cDNA molecules with unique molecular identifiers. Using its own MiXCR run on the 5' RACE reads, TCRdb lists one record per CDR3 protein. The table includes some 30,000 distinct CDR3 sequences, roughly 5% detected once. This clonotype originated in an adult who was a healthcare worker with PCR-confirmed SARS-CoV-2 infection or an uninfected control (not recorded which). Sequenced sample: whole blood.

CDR3 amino acids: CASSLGSSYEQYF. In nucleotides, the CDR3 is TGTGCCAGCAGCCTGGGTTCATCCTACGAGCAGTACTTC. The chain links TRBV3-1 to TRBJ2-7; D is undetermined. CDR1 and CDR2 (germline): LGHDT, YNNKEL (reference sequence). The CDR3 is 13 amino acids. Trimming pared 4 bases from V and 1 base from J, leaving 8 bases between.